This entry lists 10 T cell receptor beta chains sequenced from one sample in a study of cytomegalovirus exposure and HLA in healthy donors. It was with 60 Vbeta and 13 Jbeta primers that the PCR ran. Assay used: immunoSEQ multiplex PCR; TCRdb lists only in-frame clones, some missing. The sample consists of 75,000 to 100,000 clones, around 71% of them appearing once. Material for sequencing was PBMCs. The source is a man aged 60 to 75 in good health and CMV-seronegative.

The chain recombines TRBV6-1 with TRBJ1-5; unclear D gene. The CDR3 loop spans 14 amino acids. The germline V gene has CDR1 MNHNS and CDR2 SASEGT. The ends were cut back, 8 bases at V and 4 bases at J, with 15 bases in the middle. Here the CDR3 DNA reads TGTGCCAGCGGTCCCCCAGGCGCGAATCAGCCCCAGCATTTT. Residues: CASGPPGANQPQHF.

The V call is TRBV7-2, the J call TRBJ2-1, with TRBD2 matching over 10 bases. The V gene end was trimmed by 5 bases and the J gene end by 5 bases; junction bases not matched to a gene: 12. CDR1 and CDR2 from the germline V gene are SGHTA and FQGNSA. The CDR3 sequence is 17 residues long. The CDR3 region is CASSPASGGTKDNEQFF. The CDR3 DNA is TGTGCCAGCAGCCCCGCTAGCGGGGGTACAAAGGACAATGAGCAGTTCTTC.

This chain uses TRBV2 with TRBJ2-7, with unresolved D. The CDR3 runs 12 residues. CDR1 is SNHLY and CDR2 is FYNNEI in the germline V gene. V lost 8 bases, J lost 0 bases, and 8 bases lay in between. The chain's CDR3 is CASASGSYEQYF. DNA of the CDR3: TGTGCCAGCGCGTCCGGCTCCTACGAGCAGTACTTC.

The chain uses TRBV27 and TRBJ2-7, with D unclear. The germline V gene has CDR1 MNHEY and CDR2 SMNVEV (reference sequence). The CDR3 has 14 residues. The V end lost 1 base, the J end lost 5 bases, and 12 bases lay between the germline ends. CDR3: CASSLWPPTDEQYF. The CDR3 coding sequence is TGTGCCAGCAGTTTATGGCCACCGACTGACGAGCAGTACTTC.

The chain recombines TRBV5-8 with TRBJ1-5, with 10 nucleotides matching TRBD1. With V trimmed by 4 bases and J by 8 bases, 12 bases remained unmatched. This CDR3 comprises 16 residues. From germline, CDR1 is SGHTS and CDR2 YDEGEE. CDR3 residues: CASSPRGGTGEKPQHF. CDR3 nucleotide sequence: TGTGCCAGCAGCCCTAGGGGGGGGACAGGGGAAAAGCCCCAGCATTTT.

The gene calls are TRBV27 and TRBJ2-4, with 7 bases that match TRBD1. The ends lost 5 bases at V and 0 bases at J; junction bases unmatched: 10. The V gene's germline CDR1 is MNHEY and CDR2 SMNVEV (reference sequence). The CDR3 contains 17 residues. The CDR3 DNA is TGTGCCAGCAGTCCTACCGCAGGGGGACGAGCCAAAAACATTCAGTACTTC. Protein product: CASSPTAGGRAKNIQYF.

The CDR3 sequence: CASSLGRNTIYF. The CDR3 DNA is TGTGCCAGCAGCTTAGGGAGGAACACCATATATTTT. This sequence joins TRBV7-2 and TRBJ1-3; the D is unclear. The V end lost 1 base, the J end lost 7 bases, and 5 bases lay between the germline ends. CDR1 is SGHTA, CDR2 FQGNSA, per germline. CDR3 length: 12 residues.

This chain joins TRBV7-6 and TRBJ2-2, with 11 bases lining up with TRBD1. V gave up 5 bases and J gave up 6 bases; unmatched junction bases: 5. CDR3 length: 15 amino acids. Germline V gene data show CDR1 as SGHVS and CDR2 as FNYEAQ. The CDR3 region is CASSTRTGGAGELFF. The CDR3 nucleotides read TGTGCCAGCAGCACCCGGACAGGGGGCGCCGGGGAGCTGTTTTTT.

Written as DNA, the CDR3 is TGTGCCAGCAGCGTAGTCTCTGGCTCAGGGGCAGATACGCAGTATTTT. Amino acid sequence: CASSVVSGSGADTQYF. The chain couples TRBV9 to TRBJ2-3, with D maybe TRBD1 (6 bases). CDR3 length equals 16 residues. Trimming took off 0 bases at V and 4 bases at J, with 15 bases between the two ends. Looked up from germline, CDR1 is SGDLS and CDR2 is YYNGEE.

For the CDR3, the DNA is TGTGCCAGCAGCTTAGCGTCAGGTCCGAACACCGGGGAGCTGTTTTTT. Translated: CASSLASGPNTGELFF. This chain joins TRBV7-9 and TRBJ2-2; D gene ambiguous. The V and J ends lost 0 bases and 0 bases respectively, with 8 bases between them. CDR1 and CDR2 from the germline V gene are SEHNR and FQNEAQ (reference sequence). The CDR3 spans 16 residues.